This T cell receptor beta chain was sequenced in a study of cytomegalovirus exposure and HLA in healthy donors. Background on the study: As an earlier analysis found, roughly 180 million T cells yielded fewer than 130 million unique TCR beta sequences.

Between the trimmed V and J ends, which lost 5 bases and 2 bases, there was a span of 10 bases. The CDR3 length is 13 residues. Germline V gene lookup returns CDR1 MNHEY and CDR2 SVGAGI. Vbeta (60) and Jbeta (13) primers were used in the PCR. This table comes from immunoSEQ multiplex PCR, and its TCRdb copy is limited to in-frame clones, with some not included. The sample has 150,000 to 200,000 clones, roughly 74% seen once. Notes on the study in general: Within an earlier analysis, most TCR beta V segments proved productive either about 87% or about 30% of the time. The authors later linked a missense DCLRE1C variant to TCR beta V- and J-gene trimming.

This clone has just a few counts. The antigen is unknown. The sequenced sample consisted of PBMCs. The sequence was collected from a woman aged 40 to 49 in good health and CMV-seropositive. V and J are TRBV6-5 and TRBJ2-7; D perhaps matches TRBD2 (6 bases). The CDR3 loop reads CASSTRTTYEQYF. The CDR3 nucleotides read TGTGCCAGCAGTACGAGGACTACCTACGAGCAGTACTTC.